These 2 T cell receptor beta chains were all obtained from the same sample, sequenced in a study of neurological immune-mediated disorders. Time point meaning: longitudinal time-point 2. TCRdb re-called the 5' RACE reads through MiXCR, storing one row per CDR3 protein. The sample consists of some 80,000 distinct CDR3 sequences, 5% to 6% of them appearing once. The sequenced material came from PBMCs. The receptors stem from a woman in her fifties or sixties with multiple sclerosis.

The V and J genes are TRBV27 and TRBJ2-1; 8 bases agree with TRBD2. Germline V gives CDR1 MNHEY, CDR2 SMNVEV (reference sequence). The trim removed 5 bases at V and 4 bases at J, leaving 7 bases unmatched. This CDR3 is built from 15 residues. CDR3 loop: CASSPRGGKYNEQFF. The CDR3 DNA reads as TGTGCCAGCAGTCCCCGGGGGGGGAAGTACAATGAGCAGTTCTTC.

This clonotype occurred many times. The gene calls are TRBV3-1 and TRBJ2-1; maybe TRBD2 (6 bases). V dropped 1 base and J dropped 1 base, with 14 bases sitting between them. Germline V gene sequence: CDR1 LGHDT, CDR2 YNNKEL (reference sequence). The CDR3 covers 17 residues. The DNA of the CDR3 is TGTGCCAGCAGCCAAGGGGGACGGGGGTTTTCCTACAATGAGCAGTTCTTC. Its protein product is CASSQGGRGFSYNEQFF.